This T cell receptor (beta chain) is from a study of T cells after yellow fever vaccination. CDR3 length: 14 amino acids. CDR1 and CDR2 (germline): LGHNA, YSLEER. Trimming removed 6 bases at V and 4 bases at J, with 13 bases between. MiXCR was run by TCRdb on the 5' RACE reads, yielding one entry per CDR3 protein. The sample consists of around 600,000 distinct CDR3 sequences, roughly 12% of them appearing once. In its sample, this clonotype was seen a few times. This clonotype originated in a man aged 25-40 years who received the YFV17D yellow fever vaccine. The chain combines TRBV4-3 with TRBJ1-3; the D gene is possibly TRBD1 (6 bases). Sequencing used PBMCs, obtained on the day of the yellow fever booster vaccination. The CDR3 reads CASSPRGLGNTIYF. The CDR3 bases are TGCGCCAGCAGTCCCCGGGGGCTCGGAAACACCATATATTTT.